The source of this TCR beta chain is a study of cytomegalovirus exposure and HLA in healthy donors. As for the study in general: Clustering assigned about four fifths of the roughly 400 genotyped donors to the Caucasian-associated ancestry cluster. Findings and caveats of the study: A later analysis found common viral pathogens apparently linked to several of the most significant clusters. Many donors shared some public TCRs, even though most TCR sequences were rare. On later analysis, the bulk of CMV-associated TCR beta chains appeared to be HLA-restricted.

CDR1 and CDR2 (germline): SQVTM, ANQGSEA. The CDR3 runs 15 residues. The ends lost 0 bases at V and 13 bases at J; junction bases unmatched: 16. The PCR was carried out with 60 Vbeta primers and 13 Jbeta primers. Measured with immunoSEQ multiplex PCR; TCRdb has only the in-frame clones, and not every one. Of some 150,000 clones listed, roughly 85% were seen once; the top ten hold around 0.85%. A remark on this clone: Its cognate antigen is unknown.

Sample: PBMCs. The gene calls are TRBV29-1 and TRBJ2-5; TRBD2 matches at 8 bases. This TCR was recovered from a woman in her twenties or thirties in good health and CMV-seronegative. For the CDR3, the DNA is TGCAGCGTTGAAGATGCCTTTAGCGGGACGTTAAGTCTGTACTTC. Its translation is CSVEDAFSGTLSLYF.